Each of the 31 T cell receptor beta chains below was sequenced from the same sample in a study of control samples from healthy donors and cancer patients. Assay used: immunoSEQ multiplex PCR; TCRdb lists only in-frame clones, some missing. The sample holds fewer than 200,000 clones, 90% to 95% seen once. Sample: blood. These receptors were obtained from a man younger than 35 in good health.

The chain couples TRBV7-9 to TRBJ2-2, with 10 bases lining up with TRBD1. The CDR3 length is 16 residues. Germline V gene sequence: CDR1 SEHNR, CDR2 FQNEAQ (reference sequence). V gave up 4 bases and J gave up 9 bases; unmatched junction bases: 11. The CDR3 DNA follows: TGTGCCAGCAGCTCCTACGGGACAGGGGATGCGTGGGAGCTGTTTTTT. Its protein product is CASSSYGTGDAWELFF. The variable domain in full, with the rest retrieved from reference TRBV7-9 and TRBJ2-2, is DTGVSQNPRHKITKRGQNVTFRCDPISEHNRLYWYRQTLGQGPEFLTYFQNEAQLEKSRLLSDRFSAERPKGSFSTLEIQRTEQGDSAMYLCASSSYGTGDAWELFFGEGSRLTVL.

In regard to this clone: This specimen includes other DNA sequences encoding the same CDR3. V and J are TRBV4-2 and TRBJ1-2; 8 positions agree with TRBD1. The CDR3 loop spans 18 amino acids. V lost 4 bases, J lost 8 bases, and 21 bases stayed unmatched. The germline V gene encodes CDR1 LGHNA and CDR2 YNFKEQ. The CDR3 spells CASSREYRGGGLGGGYTF. CDR3 DNA sequence: TGTGCCAGCAGCCGCGAGTACAGGGGGGGAGGCCTCGGGGGGGGCTACACCTTC.

V and J are TRBV11-1 and TRBJ2-7; a weak D match, TRBD1 (6 bases). The V gene lost 0 bases and the J gene lost 6 bases, with 15 bases spanning the gap. The germline V gene encodes CDR1 SGHAT and CDR2 FQDESV (reference sequence). The CDR3 extends over 15 amino acids. CDR3 in amino acids: CASSLAGTNPLEQYF. As DNA, the CDR3 is TGTGCCAGCAGCTTAGCGGGGACAAACCCTCTCGAGCAGTACTTC.

J is TRBJ2-5 and V is TRBV25-1; TRBD2 is a possible D gene (6 bases). V lost 3 bases and J 2 bases, leaving 13 bases between the germline ends. Germline-derived CDR1 and CDR2 are MGHDK and SYGVNS. The CDR3 runs to 15 residues. In DNA form, the CDR3 reads TGTGCCAGCAGTGATACTAGCTCGGCGCAAGAGACCCAGTACTTC. Residues: CASSDTSSAQETQYF.

The chain recombines TRBV7-8 with TRBJ2-7; D not resolved. This CDR3 contains 13 residues. V lost 5 bases to trimming and J lost 3 bases, with 11 bases between them. CDR1 and CDR2 from the germline V gene are SGHVS and FQNEAQ. The CDR3 here is CASSPQWFYEQYF. CDR3 sequence (DNA): TGTGCCAGCAGCCCTCAATGGTTCTACGAGCAGTACTTC.

This clone showed up just once. The CDR3: CASSLTGYEAFF. The CDR3 DNA reads TGTGCCAGCAGCTTAACAGGGTATGAAGCTTTCTTT. The gene calls are TRBV7-9 and TRBJ1-1; D possibly corresponds to TRBD1 (6 bases). Germline lookup yields CDR1 SEHNR and CDR2 FQNEAQ (reference sequence). This CDR3 comprises 12 residues. Between the trimmed V and J ends, which lost 2 bases and 7 bases, there was a span of 8 bases.

CDR3 sequence reads: CASSEDSSGNTIYF. Written as DNA, the CDR3 is TGTGCCAGCAGTGAGGACAGCTCTGGAAACACCATATATTTT. V gene TRBV2 combines with J gene TRBJ1-3; possibly TRBD1 for D (6 bases). The CDR3 runs to 14 residues. Between the trimmed V and J ends, which lost 3 bases and 0 bases, there was a span of 6 bases. CDR1 SNHLY and CDR2 FYNNEI come from the germline V gene.

The chain couples TRBV5-1 to TRBJ2-7, with TRBD2 identical over 10 bases. V trimming: 1 base; J trimming: 0 bases; junction bases outside the gene matches: 4. Germline CDR1 SGHRS, CDR2 YFSETQ. The CDR3 is 16 residues long. The CDR3 region is CASSLSSGGSSYEQYF. The DNA for the CDR3 is TGCGCCAGCAGCTTGAGTAGCGGGGGGTCCTCCTACGAGCAGTACTTC.

This chain links TRBV7-8 with TRBJ2-3; D might be TRBD1 or TRBD2, each matching 5 bases. From germline, CDR1 is SGHVS and CDR2 FQNEAQ. This CDR3 has 15 residues. Trimming took 5 bases from V and 1 from J, leaving 13 bases between them. The DNA for the CDR3 is TGTGCCAGCAGCCGAGGGGCGGACCGCACAGATACGCAGTATTTT. Its protein is CASSRGADRTDTQYF.

The V and J genes are TRBV2 and TRBJ2-7, with a tentative D call TRBD1 (5 bases). The CDR3 spans 13 residues. Trimming removed 6 bases from V and 4 bases from J, with 13 bases in between. Per germline, CDR1 SNHLY and CDR2 FYNNEI. The CDR3 bases are TGTGCCAGCAGCCTCCGCCCAGGGTACGAGCAGTACTTC. This translates into CASSLRPGYEQYF.

V gene TRBV10-2 combines with J gene TRBJ1-3; maybe TRBD1 (5 bases). The V gene's germline CDR1 is WSHSY and CDR2 SAAADI. V lost 5 bases, J lost 4 bases, and 12 bases lay in between. The CDR3 is 14 residues long. CDR3 loop: CASSTDSFGNTIYF. The CDR3 DNA is TGCGCCAGCAGTACCGACAGCTTCGGAAACACCATATATTTT.

The J gene is TRBJ2-7, the V gene TRBV4-1; TRBD1 aligns across 9 bases. The junction had 7 bases not matched to a gene; V was cut back by 1 base and J by 6 bases. The CDR3 length is 15 residues. Per the germline V gene, CDR1 is MGHRA and CDR2 is YSYEKL. The CDR3 DNA is TGCGCCAGCAGCCAAGTCCCTACAGGGGGCATCGAGCAGTACTTC. Amino acid sequence: CASSQVPTGGIEQYF.

The chain employs TRBV19 and TRBJ2-4, with 9 bases aligning to TRBD2. This CDR3 contains 16 residues. The germline CDR1 and CDR2 sequences are LNHDA and SQIVND (reference sequence). V shed 4 bases, J shed 1 base, and the junction held 5 bases outside the gene matches. Here the CDR3 DNA reads TGTGCCAGTAGTACCCTCAGCGGGGGGGCCAAAAACATTCAGTACTTC. Its protein is CASSTLSGGAKNIQYF.

The chain carries TRBV5-1 and TRBJ1-1; D is unclear. There are 13 residues in the CDR3. Germline V gene sequence: CDR1 SGHRS, CDR2 YFSETQ. Trimming pared 4 bases from V and 1 base from J, leaving 8 bases between. CDR3 amino acids: CASSADGNTEAFF. The CDR3 DNA sequence: TGCGCCAGCAGCGCAGACGGGAACACTGAAGCTTTCTTT.

The V call is TRBV5-1, the J call TRBJ2-5, with 9 bases that match TRBD1. Germline-derived CDR1 and CDR2 are SGHRS and YFSETQ. V lost 4 bases, J lost 1 base, and 2 bases stayed unmatched. This CDR3 region has 14 residues. CDR3 nucleotide sequence: TGCGCCAGCAGCATACAGGGGGCCCAAGAGACCCAGTACTTC. Amino acid sequence: CASSIQGAQETQYF.

As for this clone: A read error may account for a junction end that differs from germline. The chain has TRBV2 and TRBJ1-6, with D unresolved. CDR3 length: 14 residues. Germline V gives CDR1 SNHLY, CDR2 FYNNEI. DNA of the CDR3: TGTGCCAGCAGCGAAGATCCTTATAATTCACCCCTCCACTTT. Protein: CASSEDPYNSPLHF.

The CDR3, as DNA: TGTGCCAGCAGCGGCGACACTATGAACACTGAAGCTTTCTTT. The encoded protein is CASSGDTMNTEAFF. This chain joins TRBV9 and TRBJ1-1; D gene unclear. Deletions cut 3 bases from V and 0 bases from J, with 9 bases between. Germline assignment: CDR1 SGDLS and CDR2 YYNGEE. The CDR3 sequence is 14 residues long.

Here the CDR3 DNA reads TGTGCTAGTGCCTTAATCTCAGATACGCAGTATTTT. Encoded protein: CASALISDTQYF. This chain connects TRBV12-5 to TRBJ2-3, with no clear D. V gave up 7 bases and J gave up 4 bases, with 9 bases separating them. Germline V gives CDR1 LGHNT, CDR2 FRNRAP. The CDR3 is 12 amino acids.

The chain employs TRBV28 and TRBJ1-1; D may be TRBD1 (6 bases). Trimming removed 9 bases from V and 4 bases from J, with 21 bases in between. CDR3 length: 15 amino acids. From germline, CDR1 is MDHEN and CDR2 SYDVKM. CDR3 coding DNA: TGTGCCAGTTGGGACCCAGGGCAGGGGTTCACTGAAGCTTTCTTT. This translates into CASWDPGQGFTEAFF.

The V call is TRBV20-1, the J call TRBJ1-1; D gene ambiguous. The CDR3 spans 11 residues. Trimming took off 0 bases at V and 4 bases at J, with 3 bases between the two ends. CDR1 and CDR2 (germline): DFQATT, SNEGSKA (reference sequence). CDR3 protein: CSARDVTEAFF. The CDR3 bases are TGCAGTGCTAGAGATGTCACTGAAGCTTTCTTT.

V is TRBV9 and J is TRBJ2-3, with 11 bases lining up with TRBD2. Germline lookup yields CDR1 SGDLS and CDR2 YYNGEE. The CDR3 extends over 16 amino acids. V lost 0 bases, J lost 5 bases, and 5 bases stayed unmatched. The CDR3: CASSVVLAGGLDTQYF. CDR3 nucleotide sequence: TGTGCCAGCAGCGTAGTGCTAGCGGGGGGCCTAGATACGCAGTATTTT. Based on the CDR3 plus reference TRBV9 and TRBJ2-3, the full variable domain is DSGVTQTPKHLITATGQRVTLRCSPRSGDLSVYWYQQSLDQGLQFLIQYYNGEERAKGNILERFSAQQFPDLHSELNLSSLELGDSALYFCASSVVLAGGLDTQYFGPGTRLTVL.

The chain recombines TRBV12-3 or TRBV12-4 with TRBJ1-5; no clear D gene. The CDR3 runs to 13 residues. Deletions cut 3 bases from V and 4 bases from J, with 7 bases between. The DNA for the CDR3 is TGTGCCAGCAGTTTTTCGGAGAATCAGCCCCAGCATTTT. Protein: CASSFSENQPQHF.

CDR3 nucleotides: TGTGCCAGCAGTCCGAGGCACAGGGGATACGAGCAGTACTTC. The encoded protein is CASSPRHRGYEQYF. The J gene is TRBJ2-7, the V gene TRBV28, with 7 positions matching TRBD1. J was trimmed by 4 bases and V by 5 bases; bases with no gene match: 8. Germline assignment: CDR1 MDHEN and CDR2 SYDVKM. This CDR3 has 14 amino acids.

V and J are TRBV4-1 and TRBJ1-3; D is unresolved. Trimming took off 3 bases at V and 0 bases at J, with 6 bases between the two ends. CDR3 length: 14 amino acids. Germline V gene sequence: CDR1 MGHRA, CDR2 YSYEKL. CDR3 bases: TGCGCCAGCAGCCATAGTGACTCTGGAAACACCATATATTTT. Residues: CASSHSDSGNTIYF.

The rearrangement uses TRBV29-1 and TRBJ2-7; D unresolved. This CDR3 contains 11 residues. V was trimmed by 1 base and J by 5 bases, leaving 6 bases between them. Germline values: CDR1 SQVTM, CDR2 ANQGSEA. CDR3 region: CSVEGGNEQYF. In nucleotides, the CDR3 is TGCAGCGTTGAAGGGGGAAACGAGCAGTACTTC.

The rearrangement links TRBV6-6 to TRBJ1-1, with TRBD1 identical over 8 bases. With 5 bases clipped from V and 1 base from J, the junction kept 6 bases outside the gene matches. The CDR3 is made up of 15 amino acids. Germline V gene sequence: CDR1 MNHNY, CDR2 SVGAGI (reference sequence). The CDR3 loop reads CASSTGQGTNTEAFF. The CDR3 DNA reads TGTGCCAGCAGTACCGGACAGGGAACGAACACTGAAGCTTTCTTT.

The V and J genes are TRBV30 and TRBJ2-7; maybe TRBD2 (6 bases). CDR1 is GTSNPN, CDR2 SVGIG, per germline (reference sequence). V gave up 4 bases and J gave up 1 base, with 17 bases separating them. The CDR3 totals 15 residues. For the CDR3, the DNA is TGTGCCTGGATCCGGCGAGCGGGCGCTTCCTACGAGCAGTACTTC. As protein: CAWIRRAGASYEQYF.

The CDR3 DNA sequence: TGTGCCAGCAGTGACAACGACAGGGGGATATCCTACGAGCAGTACTTC. It translates to CASSDNDRGISYEQYF. V is TRBV6-1 and J is TRBJ2-7; 9 nucleotides agree with TRBD1. The CDR3 runs 16 residues. Germline V CDR1 and CDR2: MNHNS, SASEGT. V was clipped by 3 bases and J by 1 base; unmatched bases: 7.

The chain carries TRBV14 and TRBJ2-7, with D perhaps matching TRBD2 (6 bases). The germline V and J ends were trimmed by 4 bases and 7 bases, with 14 bases remaining between them. This CDR3 has 13 residues. Germline V lookup: CDR1 SGHDN, CDR2 FVKESK. The CDR3 sequence is CASSPVGGKEQYF. In DNA form, the CDR3 reads TGTGCCAGCAGCCCGGTGGGGGGTAAAGAGCAGTACTTC.

V usage is TRBV30 and J usage is TRBJ1-1; 9 bases line up with TRBD1. The V segment lost 4 bases and the J segment 4 bases; nucleotides outside the gene matches: 13. Per the germline V gene, CDR1 is GTSNPN and CDR2 is SVGIG (reference sequence). The CDR3 covers 16 residues. The CDR3 DNA is TGTGCCTGGAACCCCACAGGGGGCTTATGGGGCACTGAAGCTTTCTTT. Its protein product is CAWNPTGGLWGTEAFF.

This rearrangement joins TRBV7-3 to TRBJ2-1, with 10 bases aligning to TRBD1. The CDR3 consists of 15 residues. Germline CDR1 is SGHTA and CDR2 is FQGTGA. The trim removed 5 bases at V and 6 bases at J, leaving 7 bases unmatched. CDR3 DNA: TGTGCCAGCAGCCCGAGGACAGGGGGTTTCAATGAGCAGTTCTTC. Translating gives CASSPRTGGFNEQFF.